A selection of T cell receptor beta chains follows, all from one sample in a study of blood T cells in healthy people across ages. Each CDR3 protein is one row after TCRdb ran MiXCR on the 5' RACE reads. This sample has about 1.8 million distinct CDR3 sequences; roughly 50% occur once, and the top ten carry 2.1%. The specimen was blood. Receptors were obtained from a middle-aged woman in good health. CDR3s include the opening cysteine and the closing phenylalanine or tryptophan. A D gene is named only where the DNA matches it firmly. Rows may omit the clone size; those that give it use once, few, many or a size class.

. TRBJ2-1 TRBV7-2 . CASSSFGGGQFF TGTGCCAGCAGCTCCTTCGGGGGTGGGCAGTTCTTC
. TRBJ2-7 TRBV5-1 few CASSSGSGSYYEQYF TGCGCCAGCAGCTCCGGTAGCGGCAGTTACTACGAGCAGTACTTC
. TRBJ2-1 TRBV11-2 . CASSFSRERKVYNEQFF TGTGCCAGCAGCTTCTCGCGTGAGAGAAAGGTCTACAATGAGCAGTTCTTC
. TRBJ2-7 TRBV28 . CASSFVGVYEQYF TGTGCCAGCAGTTTCGTGGGCGTCTACGAGCAGTACTTC
TRBD1 TRBJ2-5 TRBV20-1 few CSATISTGTQETQYF TGCAGTGCTACCATCTCGACAGGGACCCAAGAGACCCAGTACTTC
. TRBJ2-3 TRBV6-6 . CASSSSGVPIGTDTQYF TGTGCCAGCAGCTCCTCCGGGGTGCCCATTGGCACAGATACGCAGTATTTT
. TRBJ2-7 TRBV28 . CASSLPTGKVYEQYF TGTGCCAGCAGTTTACCCACAGGGAAAGTCTACGAGCAGTACTTC
TRBD1 TRBJ1-2 TRBV7-2 . CASSAETGVNCGYTF TGTGCCAGCAGCGCCGAGACAGGGGTGAACTGTGGCTACACCTTC
. TRBJ2-5 TRBV5-1 . CASSCTQGYEETQYF TGCGCCAGCAGCTGTACCCAGGGATACGAAGAGACCCAGTACTTC
. TRBJ2-7 TRBV5-5 many CASSLTGFSYEQYF TGTGCCAGCAGTTTAACGGGGTTCTCCTACGAGCAGTACTTC
. TRBJ1-2 TRBV12-3/TRBV12-4 . CASSFFAGSPNGYTF TGTGCCAGCAGTTTCTTTGCAGGTTCACCCAATGGCTACACCTTC
. TRBJ2-5 TRBV9 . CASSYREIGNEQYF TGTGCCAGCAGCTACAGGGAGATTGGCAATGAGCAGTACTTC
. TRBJ2-3 TRBV29-1 once CSGRLGADTQYF TGCAGCGGAAGATTGGGGGCAGATACGCAGTATTTT
TRBD2 TRBJ2-4 TRBV6-6 . CASSSILLAGGNIQYF TGTGCCAGCAGTTCCATCCTACTAGCGGGGGGAAACATTCAGTACTTC
TRBD1 TRBJ2-1 TRBV14 . CASSYGTGGQNEQFF TGTGCCAGCAGCTACGGGACAGGGGGTCAGAATGAGCAGTTCTTC
. TRBJ2-5 TRBV29-1 many CSVVVLGNGVAQETQYF TGCAGCGTTGTCGTCCTCGGAAACGGGGTCGCGCAAGAGACCCAGTACTTC
. TRBJ2-5 TRBV14 . CASSQGGWGTQYF TGTGCCAGCAGCCAAGGGGGTTGGGGGACCCAGTACTTC
TRBD2 TRBJ2-1 TRBV14 few CASSRRAGGTYNEQFF TGTGCCAGCAGCCGCCGAGCGGGGGGGACGTACAATGAGCAGTTCTTC
TRBD1 TRBJ1-1 TRBV5-1 . CASSSGIGGLAEAFF TGCGCCAGCAGCTCCGGAATAGGGGGCCTTGCTGAAGCTTTCTTT
. TRBJ1-5 TRBV18 . CASSPGGATRNQPQHF TGTGCCAGCTCACCAGGGGGGGCCACACGCAATCAGCCCCAGCATTTT